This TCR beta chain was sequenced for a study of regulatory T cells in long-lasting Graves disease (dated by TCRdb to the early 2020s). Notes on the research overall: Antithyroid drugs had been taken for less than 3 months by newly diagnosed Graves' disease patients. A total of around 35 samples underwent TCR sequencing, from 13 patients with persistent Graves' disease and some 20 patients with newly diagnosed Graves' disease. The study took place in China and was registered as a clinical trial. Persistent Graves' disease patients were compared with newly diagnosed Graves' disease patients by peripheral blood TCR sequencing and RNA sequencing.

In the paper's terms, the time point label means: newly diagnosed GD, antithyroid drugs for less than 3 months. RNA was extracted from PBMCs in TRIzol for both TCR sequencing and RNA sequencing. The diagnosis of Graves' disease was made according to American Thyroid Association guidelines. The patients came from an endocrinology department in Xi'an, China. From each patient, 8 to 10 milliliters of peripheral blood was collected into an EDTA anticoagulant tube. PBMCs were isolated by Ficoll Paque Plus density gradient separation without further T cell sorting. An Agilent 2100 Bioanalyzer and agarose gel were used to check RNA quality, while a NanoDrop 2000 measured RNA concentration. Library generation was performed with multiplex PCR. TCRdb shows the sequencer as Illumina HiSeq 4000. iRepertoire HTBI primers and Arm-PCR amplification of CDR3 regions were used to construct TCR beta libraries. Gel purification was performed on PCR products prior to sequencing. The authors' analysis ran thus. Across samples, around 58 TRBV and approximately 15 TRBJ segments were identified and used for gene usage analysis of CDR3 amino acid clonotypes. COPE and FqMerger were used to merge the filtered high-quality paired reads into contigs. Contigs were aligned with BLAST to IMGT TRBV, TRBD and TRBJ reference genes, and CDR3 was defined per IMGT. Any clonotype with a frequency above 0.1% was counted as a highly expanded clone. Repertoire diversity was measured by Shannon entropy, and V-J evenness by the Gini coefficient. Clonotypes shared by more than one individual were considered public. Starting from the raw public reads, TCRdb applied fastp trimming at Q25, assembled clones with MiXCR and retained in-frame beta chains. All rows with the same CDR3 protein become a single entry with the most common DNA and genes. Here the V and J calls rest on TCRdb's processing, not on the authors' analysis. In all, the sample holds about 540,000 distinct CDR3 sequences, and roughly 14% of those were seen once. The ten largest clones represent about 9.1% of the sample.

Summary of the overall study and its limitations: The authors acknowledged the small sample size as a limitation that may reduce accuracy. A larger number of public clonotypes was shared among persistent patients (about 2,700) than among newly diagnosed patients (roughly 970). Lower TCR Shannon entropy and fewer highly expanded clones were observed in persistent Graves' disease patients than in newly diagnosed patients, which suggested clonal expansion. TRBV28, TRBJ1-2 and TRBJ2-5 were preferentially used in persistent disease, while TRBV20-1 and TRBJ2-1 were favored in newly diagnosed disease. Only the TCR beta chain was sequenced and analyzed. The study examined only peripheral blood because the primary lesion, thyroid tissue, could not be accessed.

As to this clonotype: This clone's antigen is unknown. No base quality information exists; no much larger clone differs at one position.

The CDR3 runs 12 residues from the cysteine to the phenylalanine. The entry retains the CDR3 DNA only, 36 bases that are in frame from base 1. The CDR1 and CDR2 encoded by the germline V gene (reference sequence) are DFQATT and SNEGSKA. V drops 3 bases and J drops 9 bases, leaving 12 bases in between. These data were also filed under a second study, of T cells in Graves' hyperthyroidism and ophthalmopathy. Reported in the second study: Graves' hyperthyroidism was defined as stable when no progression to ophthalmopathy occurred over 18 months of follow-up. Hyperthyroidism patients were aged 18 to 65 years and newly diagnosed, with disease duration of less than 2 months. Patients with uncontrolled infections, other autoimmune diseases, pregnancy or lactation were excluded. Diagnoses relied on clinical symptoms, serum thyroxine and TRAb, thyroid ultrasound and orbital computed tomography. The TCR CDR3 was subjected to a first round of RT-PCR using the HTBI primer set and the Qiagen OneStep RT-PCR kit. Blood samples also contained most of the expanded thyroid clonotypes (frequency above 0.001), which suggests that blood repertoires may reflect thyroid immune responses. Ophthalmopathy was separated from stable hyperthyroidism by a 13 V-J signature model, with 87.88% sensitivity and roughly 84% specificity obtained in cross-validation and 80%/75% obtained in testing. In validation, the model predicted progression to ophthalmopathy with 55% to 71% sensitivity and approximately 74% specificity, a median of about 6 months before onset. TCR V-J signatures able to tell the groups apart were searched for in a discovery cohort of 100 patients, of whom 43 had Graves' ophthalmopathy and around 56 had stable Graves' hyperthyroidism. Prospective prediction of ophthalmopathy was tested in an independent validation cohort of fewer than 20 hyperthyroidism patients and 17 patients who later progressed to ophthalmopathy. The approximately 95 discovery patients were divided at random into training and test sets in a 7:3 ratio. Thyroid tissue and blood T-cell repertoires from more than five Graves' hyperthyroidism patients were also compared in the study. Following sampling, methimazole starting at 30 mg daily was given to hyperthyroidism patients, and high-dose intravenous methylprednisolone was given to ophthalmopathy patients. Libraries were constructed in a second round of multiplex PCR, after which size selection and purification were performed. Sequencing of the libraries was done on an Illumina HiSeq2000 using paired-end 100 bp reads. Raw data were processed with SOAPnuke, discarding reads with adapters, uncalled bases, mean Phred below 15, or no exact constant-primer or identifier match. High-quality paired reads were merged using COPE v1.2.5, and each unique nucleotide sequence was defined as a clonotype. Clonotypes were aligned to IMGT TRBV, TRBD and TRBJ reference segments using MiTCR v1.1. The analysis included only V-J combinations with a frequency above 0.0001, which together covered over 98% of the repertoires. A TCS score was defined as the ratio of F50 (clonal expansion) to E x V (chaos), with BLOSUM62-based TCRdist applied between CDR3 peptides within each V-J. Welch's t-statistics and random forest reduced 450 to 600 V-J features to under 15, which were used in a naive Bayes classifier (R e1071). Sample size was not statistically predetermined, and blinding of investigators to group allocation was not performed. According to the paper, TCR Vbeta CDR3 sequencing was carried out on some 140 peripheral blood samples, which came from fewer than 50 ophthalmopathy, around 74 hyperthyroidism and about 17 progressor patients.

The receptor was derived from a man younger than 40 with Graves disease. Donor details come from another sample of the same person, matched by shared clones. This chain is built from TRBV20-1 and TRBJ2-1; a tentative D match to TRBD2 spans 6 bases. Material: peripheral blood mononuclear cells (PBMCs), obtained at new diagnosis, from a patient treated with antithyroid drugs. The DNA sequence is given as TGCAGTGCTAGGGGACTGATCCGTGAGCAGTTCTTC. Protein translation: CSARGLIREQFF.